This section outlines one T cell receptor beta chain sequence together with its context. Its antigen is unidentified. No patient escaped relapse after autologous stem cell transplantation, and brentuximab vedotin exposure varied. The CDR3 is made up of 14 amino acids. Germline loops: CDR1 GTSNPN, CDR2 SVGIG (reference sequence). With 3 bases removed from V and 7 bases from J, the gap between germline ends came to 15 bases. This entry belongs to a study of PD-1 blockade in classical Hodgkin lymphoma. Study outcomes and limitations: Diminished baseline TCR diversity has been reported in newly diagnosed patients relative to healthy donors. Those patients who began receiving nivolumab less than 1 year after ASCT had lower diversity, and they were excluded. No one has yet defined what causes the repertoire differences, which may be disease activity or prior therapy. CD4+ but not CD8+ TCR diversity rose significantly by C4D1.

Using immunoSEQ multiplex PCR, the repertoire was profiled, and TCRdb retains in-frame clones only, with some absent. The table records about 58,000 clones, 80% to 95% of them present only once. This receptor was taken from a human donor with classical Hodgkin lymphoma. The sample consisted of peripheral blood mononuclear cells (PBMCs), taken before the second cycle of nivolumab. The chain joins TRBV30 to TRBJ2-2; D is perhaps TRBD1 (6 bases). CDR3 coding DNA: TGTGCCTGGAGCGGGTACAGGGACGGCGGGGAGCTGTTTTTT. This codes for CAWSGYRDGGELFF.